This TCR beta chain comes out of a study of T cells in pancreatic ductal adenocarcinoma. On this clone itself: Its cognate antigen is unknown.

CDR3 length: 14 amino acids. Germline values: CDR1 KGHSH, CDR2 LQKENI. The J segment lost 12 bases and the V segment lost 0 bases, leaving 6 bases of the junction unmatched. Selected pancreatic ductal adenocarcinoma patients had undergone surgery without neoadjuvant therapy. This table comes from immunoSEQ multiplex PCR, and its TCRdb copy is limited to in-frame clones, with some not included. The sample comprises roughly 16,000 clones, roughly 86% of which are singletons, and 0.94% rests with the top ten. General study findings and limits: The resected pancreatic cancer cohort was biased toward the minority with early-stage disease. Mean clonality was around 0.11 in tumors and about 0.079 in blood, not significantly different. Tumors hold more CD45RO+ effector T cells, which may bias toward lower diversity. Blood had more productive templates and around 8.6-fold more unique clonotypes than tumor.

Input material: PBMCs. This clonotype was obtained from a human donor with pancreatic ductal adenocarcinoma. The J gene is TRBJ2-7, the V gene TRBV18; TRBD2 matches at 12 bases. CDR3 protein: CASSPPASGGAPYF. CDR3 bases: TGTGCCAGCTCACCACCGGCTAGCGGGGGGGCCCCGTACTTC.